The T cell receptor beta chain under discussion was sequenced for a study of blood T cell repertoires in COVID-19. In the study overall: PBMCs, B-cell-depleted T cells, or T cells provided the cDNA or gDNA that made up the material.

Sequenced by immunoSEQ multiplex PCR; TCRdb stores in-frame clones only, minus some. Here the sample spans approximately 350,000 clones, 83% being singletons. The CDR3 runs to 14 residues. V gave up 9 bases and J gave up 1 base; unmatched junction bases: 8. Germline values: CDR1 SGHRS, CDR2 YFSETQ. This clonotype originated in a young man with active or convalescent COVID-19. V usage is TRBV5-1 and J usage is TRBJ1-1; 8 nucleotides match TRBD1. The sample consisted of peripheral blood. The CDR3 spells CATASGTGNTEAFF. CDR3 DNA: TGCGCCACCGCCTCCGGGACAGGGAACACTGAAGCTTTCTTT. Full variable domain (outside the CDR3, taken from reference TRBV5-1 and TRBJ1-1): KAGVTQTPRYLIKTRGQQVTLSCSPISGHRSVSWYQQTPGQGLQFLFEYFSETQRNKGNFPGRFSGRQFSNSRSEMNVSTLELGDSALYLCATASGTGNTEAFFGQGTRLTVV.